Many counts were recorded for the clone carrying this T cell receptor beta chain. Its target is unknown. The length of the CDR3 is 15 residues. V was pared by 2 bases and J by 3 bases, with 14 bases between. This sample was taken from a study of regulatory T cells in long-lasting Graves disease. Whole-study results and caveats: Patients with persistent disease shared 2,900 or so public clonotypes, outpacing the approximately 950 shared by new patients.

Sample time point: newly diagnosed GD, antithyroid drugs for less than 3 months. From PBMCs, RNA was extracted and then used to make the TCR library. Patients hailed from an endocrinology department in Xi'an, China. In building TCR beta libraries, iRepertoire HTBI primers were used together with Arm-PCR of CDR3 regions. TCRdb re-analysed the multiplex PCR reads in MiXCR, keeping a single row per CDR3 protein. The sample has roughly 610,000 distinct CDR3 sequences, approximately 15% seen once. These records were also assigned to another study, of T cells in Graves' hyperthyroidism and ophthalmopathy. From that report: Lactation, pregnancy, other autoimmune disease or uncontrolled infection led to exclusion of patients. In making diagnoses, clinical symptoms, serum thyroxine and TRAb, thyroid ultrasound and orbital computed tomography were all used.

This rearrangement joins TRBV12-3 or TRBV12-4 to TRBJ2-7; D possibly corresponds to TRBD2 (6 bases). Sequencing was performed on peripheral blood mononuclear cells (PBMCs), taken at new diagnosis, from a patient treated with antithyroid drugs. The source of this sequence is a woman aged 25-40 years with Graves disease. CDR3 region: CASSLFGGGDYEQYF. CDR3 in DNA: TGTGCCAGCAGTTTATTTGGGGGAGGAGACTACGAGCAGTACTTC.